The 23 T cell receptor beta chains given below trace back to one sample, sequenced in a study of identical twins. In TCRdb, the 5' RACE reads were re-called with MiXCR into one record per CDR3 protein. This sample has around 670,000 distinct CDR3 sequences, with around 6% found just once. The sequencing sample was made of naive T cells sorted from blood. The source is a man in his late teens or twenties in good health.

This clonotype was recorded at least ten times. CDR3 DNA sequence: TGTGCCAGCAGTTTAGCTGGAAACCTCCGAGGGGGCTACACCTTC. Amino acid sequence: CASSLAGNLRGGYTF. The chain has TRBV12-3 or TRBV12-4 and TRBJ1-2; no firm D call. V lost 0 bases, J lost 8 bases, and 16 bases lay in between. There are 15 residues in the CDR3.

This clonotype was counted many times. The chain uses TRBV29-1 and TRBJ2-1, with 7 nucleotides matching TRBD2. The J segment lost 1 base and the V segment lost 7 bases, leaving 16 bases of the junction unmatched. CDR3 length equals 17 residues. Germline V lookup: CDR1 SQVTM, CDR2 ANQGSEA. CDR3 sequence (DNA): TGCAGCGATAGACTAGCTACCTTTATCTGGTCCTACAATGAGCAGTTCTTC. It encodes CSDRLATFIWSYNEQFF.

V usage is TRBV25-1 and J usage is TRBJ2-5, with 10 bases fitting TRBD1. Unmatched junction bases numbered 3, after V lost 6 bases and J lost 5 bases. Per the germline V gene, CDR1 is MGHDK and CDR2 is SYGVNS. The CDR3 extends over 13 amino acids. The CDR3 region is CASRGQGLETQYF. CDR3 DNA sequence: TGTGCCAGCAGGGGACAGGGGCTGGAGACCCAGTACTTC. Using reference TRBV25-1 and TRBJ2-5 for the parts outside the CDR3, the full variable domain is EADIYQTPRYLVIGTGKKITLECSQTMGHDKMYWYQQDPGMELHLIHYSYGVNSTEKGDLSSESTVSRIRTEHFPLTLESARPSHTSQYLCASRGQGLETQYFGPGTRLLVL.

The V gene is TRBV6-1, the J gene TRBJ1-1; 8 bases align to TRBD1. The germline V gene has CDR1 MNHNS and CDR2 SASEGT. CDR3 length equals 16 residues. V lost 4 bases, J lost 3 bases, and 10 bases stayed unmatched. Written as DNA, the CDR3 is TGTGCCAGCAGTGGGGGGTTGGGACAGGCTTACACTGAAGCTTTCTTT. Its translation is CASSGGLGQAYTEAFF.

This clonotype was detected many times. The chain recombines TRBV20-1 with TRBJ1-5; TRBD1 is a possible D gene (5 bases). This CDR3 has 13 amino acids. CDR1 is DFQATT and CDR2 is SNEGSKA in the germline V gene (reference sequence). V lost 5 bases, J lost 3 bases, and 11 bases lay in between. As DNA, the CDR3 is TGCAGTGCTGGGGGGGGGGACAATCAGCCCCAGCATTTT. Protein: CSAGGGDNQPQHF.

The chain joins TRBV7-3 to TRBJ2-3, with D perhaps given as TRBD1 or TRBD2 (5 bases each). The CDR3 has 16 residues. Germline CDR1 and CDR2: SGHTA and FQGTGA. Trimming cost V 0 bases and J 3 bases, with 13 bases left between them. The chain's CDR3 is CASSLTGRLLTDTQYF. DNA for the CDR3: TGTGCCAGCAGCTTAACGGGACGTTTACTGACAGATACGCAGTATTTT.

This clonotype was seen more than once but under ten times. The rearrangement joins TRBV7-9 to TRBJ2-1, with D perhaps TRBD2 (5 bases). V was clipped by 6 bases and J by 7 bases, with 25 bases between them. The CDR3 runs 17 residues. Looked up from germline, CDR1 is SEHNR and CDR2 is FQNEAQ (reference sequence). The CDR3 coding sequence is TGTGCCAGCAGACAACTGGCCCCGGGGTCCATCTGGAATGAGCAGTTCTTC. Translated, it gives CASRQLAPGSIWNEQFF. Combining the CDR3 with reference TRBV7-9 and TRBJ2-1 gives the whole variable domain DTGVSQNPRHKITKRGQNVTFRCDPISEHNRLYWYRQTLGQGPEFLTYFQNEAQLEKSRLLSDRFSAERPKGSFSTLEIQRTEQGDSAMYLCASRQLAPGSIWNEQFFGPGTRLTVL.

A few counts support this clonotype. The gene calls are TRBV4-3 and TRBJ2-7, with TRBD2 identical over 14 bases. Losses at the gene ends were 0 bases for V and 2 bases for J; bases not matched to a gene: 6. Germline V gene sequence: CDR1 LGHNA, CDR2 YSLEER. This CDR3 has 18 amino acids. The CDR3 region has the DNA TGCGCCAGCAGCCAAGATCGCGGGGGACTAGCGGGAGCCTACGAGCAGTACTTC. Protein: CASSQDRGGLAGAYEQYF.

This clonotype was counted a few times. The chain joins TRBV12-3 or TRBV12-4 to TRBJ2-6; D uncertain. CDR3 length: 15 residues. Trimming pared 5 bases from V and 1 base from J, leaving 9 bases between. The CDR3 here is CASSQRRSGANVLTF. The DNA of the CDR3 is TGTGCCAGCAGTCAACGAAGGTCTGGGGCCAACGTCCTGACTTTC.

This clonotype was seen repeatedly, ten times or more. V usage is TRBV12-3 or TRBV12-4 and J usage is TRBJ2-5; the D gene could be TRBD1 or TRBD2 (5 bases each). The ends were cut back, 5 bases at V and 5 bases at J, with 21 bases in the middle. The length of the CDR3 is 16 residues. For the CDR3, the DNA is TGTGCCAGCAGTCCCCTTAACGGGGCGGCCTTGGAGACCCAGTACTTC. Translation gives CASSPLNGAALETQYF.

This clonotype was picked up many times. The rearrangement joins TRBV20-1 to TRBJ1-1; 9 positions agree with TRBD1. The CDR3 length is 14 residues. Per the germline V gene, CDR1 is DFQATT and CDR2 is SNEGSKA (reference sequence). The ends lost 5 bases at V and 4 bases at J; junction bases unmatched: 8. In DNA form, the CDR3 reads TGCAGTGCTCCCGACAGGGGGGGAGGCACTGAAGCTTTCTTT. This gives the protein CSAPDRGGGTEAFF.

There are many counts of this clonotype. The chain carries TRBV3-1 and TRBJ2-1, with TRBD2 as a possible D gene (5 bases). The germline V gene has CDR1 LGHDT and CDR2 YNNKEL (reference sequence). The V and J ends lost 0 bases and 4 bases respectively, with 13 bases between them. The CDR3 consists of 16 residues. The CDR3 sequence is CASSQDGSVRYNEQFF. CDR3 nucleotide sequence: TGTGCCAGCAGCCAAGATGGTAGCGTGAGGTACAATGAGCAGTTCTTC.

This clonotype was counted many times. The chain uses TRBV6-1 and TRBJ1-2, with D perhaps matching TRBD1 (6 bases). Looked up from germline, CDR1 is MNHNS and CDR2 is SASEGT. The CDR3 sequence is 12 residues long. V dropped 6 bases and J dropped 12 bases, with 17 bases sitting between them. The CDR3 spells CASRAYREVNTF. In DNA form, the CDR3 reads TGTGCCAGCAGAGCCTACAGGGAAGTAAACACCTTC.

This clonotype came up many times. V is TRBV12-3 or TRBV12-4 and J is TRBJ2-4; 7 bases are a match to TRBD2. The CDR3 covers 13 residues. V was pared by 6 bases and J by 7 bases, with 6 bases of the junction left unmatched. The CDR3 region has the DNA TGTGCCAGCAGACCGACTAGCCGGAACATTCAGTACTTC. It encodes CASRPTSRNIQYF.

The CDR3 sequence is CASRGLISSYEQYV. CDR3 in DNA: TGTGCCAGCAGGGGGCTAATCAGCTCCTACGAGCAGTACGTC. V is TRBV21-1 and J is TRBJ2-7; the D call TRBD1 from the table was never checked on the DNA. TRBV21-1 is noted as a pseudogene. This CDR3 contains 14 residues.

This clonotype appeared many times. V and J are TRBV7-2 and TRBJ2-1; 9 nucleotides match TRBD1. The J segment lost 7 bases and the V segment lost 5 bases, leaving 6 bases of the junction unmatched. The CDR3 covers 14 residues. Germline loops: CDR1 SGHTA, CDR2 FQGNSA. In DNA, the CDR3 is TGTGCCAGCAGCGAGGACAGGGGTTCTAATGAGCAGTTCTTC. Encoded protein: CASSEDRGSNEQFF.

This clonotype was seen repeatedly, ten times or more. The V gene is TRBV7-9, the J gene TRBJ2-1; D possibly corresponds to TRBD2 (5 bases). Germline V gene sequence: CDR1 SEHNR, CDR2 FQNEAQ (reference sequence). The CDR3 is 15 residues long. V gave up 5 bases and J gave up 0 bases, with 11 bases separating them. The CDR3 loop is CASSPAASSYNEQFF. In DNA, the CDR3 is TGTGCCAGCAGCCCAGCGGCCAGCTCCTACAATGAGCAGTTCTTC. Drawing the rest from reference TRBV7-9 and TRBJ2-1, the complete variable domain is DTGVSQNPRHKITKRGQNVTFRCDPISEHNRLYWYRQTLGQGPEFLTYFQNEAQLEKSRLLSDRFSAERPKGSFSTLEIQRTEQGDSAMYLCASSPAASSYNEQFFGPGTRLTVL.

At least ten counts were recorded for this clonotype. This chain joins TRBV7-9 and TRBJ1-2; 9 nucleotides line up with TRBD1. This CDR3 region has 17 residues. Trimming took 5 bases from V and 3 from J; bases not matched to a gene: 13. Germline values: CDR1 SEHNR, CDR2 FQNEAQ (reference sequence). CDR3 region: CASSPLTGGPVDYGYTF. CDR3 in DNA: TGTGCCAGCAGCCCCCTGACAGGGGGGCCAGTGGACTATGGCTACACCTTC.

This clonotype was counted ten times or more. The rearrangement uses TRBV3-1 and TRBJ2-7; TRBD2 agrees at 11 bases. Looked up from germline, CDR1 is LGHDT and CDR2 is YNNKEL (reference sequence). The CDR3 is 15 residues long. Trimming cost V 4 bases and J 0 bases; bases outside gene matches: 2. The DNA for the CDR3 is TGTGCCAGCAGCCGACTAGCGGGAAGCTCCTACGAGCAGTACTTC. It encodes CASSRLAGSSYEQYF.

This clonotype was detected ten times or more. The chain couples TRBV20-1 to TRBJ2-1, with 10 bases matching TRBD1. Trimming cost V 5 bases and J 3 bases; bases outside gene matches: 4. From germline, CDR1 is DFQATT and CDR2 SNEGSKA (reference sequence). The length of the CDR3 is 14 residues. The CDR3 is CSAARDRGYNEQFF. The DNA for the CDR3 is TGCAGTGCTGCCAGGGACAGGGGCTACAATGAGCAGTTCTTC.

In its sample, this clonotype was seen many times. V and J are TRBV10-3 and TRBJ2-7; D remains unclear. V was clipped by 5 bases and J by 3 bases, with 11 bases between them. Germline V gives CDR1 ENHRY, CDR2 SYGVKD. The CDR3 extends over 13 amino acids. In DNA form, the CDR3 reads TGTGCCATCAGTAGAGAACAAAACTACGAGCAGTACTTC. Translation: CAISREQNYEQYF.

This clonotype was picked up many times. The CDR3 loop reads CASRFGSGELFF. The CDR3 DNA reads as TGTGCCAGCAGGTTTGGGAGCGGGGAGCTGTTTTTT. The chain uses TRBV12-3 or TRBV12-4 and TRBJ2-2; TRBD2 might be the D (5 bases). V lost 6 bases, J lost 7 bases, and 9 bases lay in between. This CDR3 region has 12 residues.

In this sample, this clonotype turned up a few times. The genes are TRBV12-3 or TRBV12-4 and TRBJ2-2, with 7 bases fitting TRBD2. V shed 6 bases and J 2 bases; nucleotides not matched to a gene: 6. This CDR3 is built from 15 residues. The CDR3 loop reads CASRIGTTNTGELFF. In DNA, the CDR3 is TGTGCCAGCAGAATCGGGACTACAAACACCGGGGAGCTGTTTTTT.